Each of the 30 T cell receptor beta chains below was sequenced from the same sample in a study of blood T cells in healthy people across ages. A second PCR, run for roughly 7 to 12 cycles, used a sample-barcoded 5' primer plus a J-beta primer mix. Each CDR3 protein is one row after TCRdb ran MiXCR on the 5' RACE reads. The sample lists some 760,000 distinct CDR3 sequences, approximately 25% occurring once. Separately, the same data were catalogued under a study of T cells of mothers and their children.

Sequencing was done on a sample of blood. These receptors were collected from a boy aged 5 to 17 in good health.

V and J are TRBV19 and TRBJ2-2; possible D gene TRBD1, 5 bases. Trimming removed 5 bases at V and 6 bases at J, with 10 bases between. Germline lookup yields CDR1 LNHDA and CDR2 SQIVND (reference sequence). The CDR3 is made up of 13 amino acids. The CDR3 region is CASSAAGPGELFF. The DNA for the CDR3 is TGTGCCAGTAGTGCAGCAGGGCCCGGGGAGCTGTTTTTT.

J is TRBJ1-2 and V is TRBV11-2; D is uncertain. The germline V gene has CDR1 SGHAT and CDR2 FQNNGV. V lost 5 bases and J 2 bases, leaving 12 bases between the germline ends. This CDR3 contains 14 residues. The CDR3 spells CASSLGGLNYGYTF. In DNA, the CDR3 is TGTGCCAGCAGCCTAGGCGGGTTAAACTATGGCTACACCTTC.

In this sample, this clonotype turned up a few times. The conserved phenylalanine or tryptophan is not found at the CDR3 terminus, so this likely reflects a read error. The genes are TRBV14 and TRBJ2-7; no reliable D call. This CDR3 is 15 amino acids long. The V gene's germline CDR1 is SGHDN and CDR2 FVKESK. The germline V and J ends were trimmed by 0 bases and 3 bases, with 12 bases remaining between them. CDR3 sequence: CASSQEVAGFYEQYL. The CDR3, as DNA: TGTGCCAGCAGCCAAGAGGTAGCAGGATTCTACGAGCAGTACCTC.

The chain uses TRBV12-3 or TRBV12-4 and TRBJ2-2; unclear D gene. CDR3 length: 11 residues. V was trimmed by 7 bases and J by 5 bases, leaving 5 bases between them. The CDR3 nucleotides read TGTGCCAGCAAAACAACCGGGGAGCTGTTTTTT. The encoded protein is CASKTTGELFF.

The chain carries TRBV12-3 or TRBV12-4 and TRBJ1-4, with D hard to call. V gave up 3 bases and J gave up 5 bases, with 10 bases separating them. The CDR3 totals 14 residues. CDR3 DNA: TGTGCCAGCAGTTTTTCTCCCTCCAATGAAAAACTGTTTTTT. This encodes CASSFSPSNEKLFF.

This clonotype was seen a handful of times. The rearrangement joins TRBV6-2 or TRBV6-3 to TRBJ2-7; possible D gene TRBD2, 6 bases. Germline assignment: CDR1 MNHEY and CDR2 SVGEGT. Trimming shortened V by 5 bases and J by 6 bases, and 11 bases separated the two germline ends. This CDR3 is 12 amino acids long. In DNA form, the CDR3 reads TGTGCCAGCAGTAGGGGAGGCTCCGAGCAGTACTTC. Encoded protein: CASSRGGSEQYF.

The chain employs TRBV5-1 and TRBJ2-5; 7 bases match TRBD1. The last part of the DNA fits TRBJ2-1 better; the J call may be wrong. This CDR3 spans 13 amino acids. CDR1 is SGHRS, CDR2 YFSETQ, per germline. The CDR3 sequence: CASSSRQGIEQFF. CDR3 bases: TGCGCCAGCAGCTCCAGACAGGGTATTGAGCAGTTCTTC.

As to this clonotype: Sequence at one end of the junction differs from germline and may be a read error. The chain recombines TRBV14 with TRBJ2-7; 9 bases map to TRBD2. Matching the DNA end better, TRBJ2-1 makes the J call doubtful. The CDR3 contains 15 residues. Germline V gene lookup returns CDR1 SGHDN and CDR2 FVKESK. For the CDR3, the DNA is TGTGCCAGCAGCCAATTAAGCGGGGGGTACAGTGAGCAGTTCTTC. Encoded protein: CASSQLSGGYSEQFF.

The chain couples TRBV7-2 to TRBJ2-3, with D possibly matching TRBD2 (6 bases). There are 14 residues in the CDR3. The germline V gene has CDR1 SGHTA and CDR2 FQGNSA. Trimming took off 5 bases at V and 5 bases at J, with 14 bases between the two ends. CDR3 coding DNA: TGTGCCAGCAGCATACGGTCGGGGGAAGATACGCAGTATTTT. Encoded protein: CASSIRSGEDTQYF.

CDR3 nucleotide sequence: TGCAGTGCTAGAGATCCAGCTAGCGGGAGGAAGTCTTACGAGCAGTACTTC. It yields the protein CSARDPASGRKSYEQYF. The chain uses TRBV20-1 and TRBJ2-7, with TRBD2 identical over 11 bases. The CDR3 consists of 17 residues. The germline V gene has CDR1 DFQATT and CDR2 SNEGSKA (reference sequence). The V segment lost 0 bases and the J segment 4 bases; nucleotides outside the gene matches: 11.

This chain joins TRBV28 and TRBJ1-4; 7 nucleotides align to TRBD1. V shed 4 bases, J shed 3 bases, and the junction held 2 bases outside the gene matches. Germline-derived CDR1 and CDR2 are MDHEN and SYDVKM. The CDR3 sequence is 14 residues long. The CDR3 DNA follows: TGTGCCAGCAGTTCGACAGGGCCTAATGAAAAACTGTTTTTT. Translation gives CASSSTGPNEKLFF.

In DNA form, the CDR3 reads TGCGCCAGCAGTAAGCACCTACTGAGATTCGAGCAGTACTTC. Its protein is CASSKHLLRFEQYF. The J gene is TRBJ2-7, the V gene TRBV5-1; no firm D call. The CDR3 sequence is 14 residues long. CDR1 and CDR2 (germline): SGHRS, YFSETQ. Trimming left V 5 bases short and J 6 bases short, with 18 bases between.

V gene TRBV12-5 combines with J gene TRBJ2-7; weak D call: TRBD1 (5 bases). Trimming took off 0 bases at V and 0 bases at J, with 12 bases between the two ends. CDR1 is LGHNT and CDR2 is FRNRAP in the germline V gene. The CDR3 is 16 amino acids. CDR3 coding DNA: TGTGCTAGTGGTTTGGTATTGGACATTTCCTCCTACGAGCAGTACTTC. The encoded protein is CASGLVLDISSYEQYF.

V gene TRBV20-1 combines with J gene TRBJ2-5, with D maybe TRBD1 (6 bases). TRBJ2-1 matches the DNA end more closely, so the J call is doubtful. Germline CDR1 is DFQATT and CDR2 is SNEGSKA (reference sequence). The CDR3 is 15 amino acids. The CDR3 DNA sequence: TGCAGTGCTAGAGATTGGACAGAAGAGTCAAATGAGCAGTTCTTC. As protein: CSARDWTEESNEQFF.

Note on this clonotype: The junction does not match germline at one end; this may be a read error. V and J are TRBV6-2 or TRBV6-3 and TRBJ2-5, with D possibly TRBD1 on 5 matching bases. This CDR3 spans 12 amino acids. Germline CDR1 reads MNHEY; CDR2 reads SVGEGT. The CDR3 DNA is TGTGCCAGCAGTGGCGTATCGGCAGGGCCGTTCTTC. Translation: CASSGVSAGPFF.

V and J are TRBV12-3 or TRBV12-4 and TRBJ2-6, with D tentatively TRBD1 (5 bases). The CDR3 covers 15 residues. The V and J ends lost 7 bases and 0 bases respectively, with 10 bases between them. The CDR3 is CASTRAVSGANVLTF. CDR3 coding DNA: TGTGCCAGCACCAGGGCGGTCTCTGGGGCCAACGTCCTGACTTTC.

With respect to this clonotype: At one end the junction does not follow the germline gene, possibly because of a read error. V and J are TRBV7-7 and TRBJ2-7; D may be TRBD2 (6 bases). Per the germline V gene, CDR1 is SSHAT and CDR2 is FNYEAQ (reference sequence). The CDR3 is made up of 15 amino acids. CDR3 bases: TGTGCTAGCAGCTTAGTCCCGACTAGAAAATACGAGCAGTACTTC. Translated: CASSLVPTRKYEQYF.

V usage is TRBV12-3 or TRBV12-4 and J usage is TRBJ2-5, with a tentative D call TRBD1 (6 bases). The DNA end favors TRBJ2-7, so the J call may be wrong. The CDR3 loop spans 13 amino acids. In nucleotides, the CDR3 is TGTGCCAGCAGTTTTCAGGGGTATTACGAGCAGTACGTC. Residues: CASSFQGYYEQYV.

This clonotype appeared a few times. The chain has TRBV15 and TRBJ2-7; possibly TRBD2 for D (5 bases). The V and J ends lost 2 bases and 1 base respectively, with 15 bases between them. CDR3 length equals 16 residues. CDR1 and CDR2 (germline): LNHNV, YYDKDF (reference sequence). CDR3 sequence (DNA): TGTGCCACCAGCAGACAAGGACTTTCCCTGTCCTACGAGCAGTACTTC. Protein product: CATSRQGLSLSYEQYF.

This clonotype was observed a handful of times. The V call is TRBV20-1, the J call TRBJ2-3; unclear D gene. This CDR3 contains 15 residues. V was trimmed by 0 bases and J by 6 bases, leaving 16 bases between them. CDR1 and CDR2 from the germline V gene are DFQATT and SNEGSKA (reference sequence). The CDR3 loop is CSARDRSIWADTQYF. The CDR3 coding sequence is TGCAGTGCTAGAGATCGAAGTATCTGGGCTGATACGCAGTATTTT.

CDR3 sequence: CASSLDGQGLGSGANVLTF. DNA of the CDR3: TGCGCCAGCAGCTTAGACGGACAGGGTTTGGGATCTGGGGCCAACGTCCTGACTTTC. The chain joins TRBV5-1 to TRBJ2-6; TRBD1 matches 8 bases. Germline CDR1 and CDR2: SGHRS and YFSETQ. The CDR3 has 19 residues. With V trimmed by 2 bases and J by 1 base, 11 bases remained unmatched.

This clonotype was picked up a small number of times. The rearrangement joins TRBV20-1 to TRBJ2-5; 11 positions agree with TRBD2. Unmatched junction bases numbered 8, after V lost 6 bases and J lost 5 bases. Germline V gene sequence: CDR1 DFQATT, CDR2 SNEGSKA (reference sequence). The CDR3 is made up of 14 amino acids. Here the CDR3 reads CSARLLAGVETQYF. The CDR3 DNA reads as TGCAGTGCCCGCCTACTAGCGGGAGTTGAGACCCAGTACTTC.

This clonotype was counted a few times. The chain joins TRBV20-1 to TRBJ2-5; 8 bases line up with TRBD2. The last part of the DNA fits TRBJ2-7 better; the J call may be wrong. The CDR3 is 14 amino acids. Germline V CDR1 and CDR2: DFQATT, SNEGSKA (reference sequence). CDR3 amino acids: CSARVIAGSDEQYF. CDR3 in DNA: TGCAGTGCTAGAGTCATAGCGGGGAGTGACGAGCAGTACTTC.

The chain combines TRBV19 with TRBJ2-5; a weak D match, TRBD1 (6 bases). The length of the CDR3 is 14 residues. The V gene's germline CDR1 is LNHDA and CDR2 SQIVND (reference sequence). Trimming cost V 10 bases and J 2 bases, with 17 bases left between them. This CDR3 reads CAKSFGGQQETQYF. In nucleotides, the CDR3 is TGTGCCAAATCCTTTGGAGGACAGCAAGAGACCCAGTACTTC.

The rearrangement links TRBV6-6 to TRBJ1-5; tentatively, D is TRBD1 (5 bases). Trimming shortened V by 0 bases and J by 7 bases, and 7 bases separated the two germline ends. Germline V gene data show CDR1 as MNHNY and CDR2 as SVGAGI (reference sequence). This CDR3 spans 13 amino acids. As DNA, the CDR3 is TGTGCCAGCAGTTACTCGTGGGACCAGCCCCAGCATTTT. Translating gives CASSYSWDQPQHF.

The V and J genes are TRBV3-1 and TRBJ2-7; 10 positions match TRBD2. The V gene end was trimmed by 0 bases and the J gene end by 3 bases; junction bases not matched to a gene: 5. The germline V gene has CDR1 LGHDT and CDR2 YNNKEL (reference sequence). This CDR3 is 16 amino acids long. The CDR3 loop is CASSQDALAGIYEQYF. CDR3 DNA: TGTGCCAGCAGCCAAGACGCACTAGCGGGGATCTACGAGCAGTACTTC.

This clonotype showed up just a few times. CDR3 protein: CASSQVGIEQYF. For the CDR3, the DNA is TGTGCCAGCAGCCAAGTGGGGATCGAGCAGTACTTC. The V and J genes are TRBV3-1 and TRBJ2-5; D unresolved. The J call may be in error: the DNA end matches TRBJ2-7 better. The length of the CDR3 is 12 residues. The V gene's germline CDR1 is LGHDT and CDR2 YNNKEL (reference sequence).

This sequence joins TRBV9 and TRBJ1-4; D is unclear. CDR3 length equals 14 residues. Trimming removed 0 bases from V and 7 bases from J, with 10 bases in between. Germline-derived CDR1 and CDR2 are SGDLS and YYNGEE. CDR3 amino acids: CASSVGGSAEKLFF. As DNA, the CDR3 is TGTGCCAGCAGCGTAGGAGGGAGTGCTGAAAAACTGTTTTTT.

This clonotype was found a few times. The rearrangement links TRBV28 to TRBJ2-5; D call uncertain. Trimming stripped 3 bases from V and 7 bases from J, with 9 bases between. Germline CDR1 and CDR2: MDHEN and SYDVKM. This CDR3 is built from 12 residues. In DNA form, the CDR3 reads TGTGCCAGCAGTTTGGTCCCCGGGACCCAGTACTTC. Its translation: CASSLVPGTQYF.

This clonotype was recorded a few times. The chain employs TRBV29-1 and TRBJ2-3, with 9 bases fitting TRBD2. The CDR3 is made up of 16 amino acids. V shed 4 bases and J 4 bases; nucleotides not matched to a gene: 12. Germline CDR1 SQVTM, CDR2 ANQGSEA. The CDR3 sequence is CSVGGQAGGFSDTQYF. In DNA form, the CDR3 reads TGCAGCGTTGGAGGACAGGCGGGAGGGTTTTCAGATACGCAGTATTTT.